These 31 T cell receptor beta chains came from one sample sequenced in a study of CD8 T cells in Susac syndrome. The RNA, about 0.5 to 1 ug, was put through reverse transcription using random hexamers. TCRdb passed the immunoSEQ multiplex PCR reads through MiXCR, listing each CDR3 protein once. The repertoire holds about 150,000 distinct CDR3 sequences, with about 95% as singletons. The specimen sequenced was CD8+ T cells from PBMCs. Source of these receptors: a human donor with multiple sclerosis.

The rearrangement joins TRBV29-1 to TRBJ1-3; TRBD1 might be the D (5 bases). CDR1 and CDR2 from the germline V gene are SQVTM and ANQGSEA. The CDR3 has 15 residues. V dropped 5 bases and J dropped 0 bases, with 14 bases sitting between them. CDR3 coding DNA: TGCAGCGTTAGGGGCACCGCCGTCTCTGGAAACACCATATATTTT. Its protein product is CSVRGTAVSGNTIYF.

The V call is TRBV6-5, the J call TRBJ2-7; 8 bases map to TRBD1. CDR1 is MNHEY and CDR2 is SVGAGI in the germline V gene. CDR3 length: 14 residues. Unmatched junction bases numbered 9, after V lost 6 bases and J lost 5 bases. The CDR3 DNA is TGTGCCAGCAGCCTCCGACAGGGGTGGAACGAGCAGTACGTC. Protein product: CASSLRQGWNEQYV.

This chain joins TRBV30 and TRBJ1-1, with D unresolved. Per the germline V gene, CDR1 is GTSNPN and CDR2 is SVGIG (reference sequence). The CDR3 runs to 12 residues. Trimming left V 5 bases short and J 1 base short, with 8 bases between. CDR3 nucleotide sequence: TGTGCCTGGGCCCTTGGGAACACTGAAGCTTTCTTT. Protein: CAWALGNTEAFF.

The V call is TRBV13, the J call TRBJ1-1, with a possible D match to TRBD1 (5 bases). Trimming pared 5 bases from V and 5 bases from J, leaving 15 bases between. In germline, CDR1 is PRHDT, CDR2 FYEKMQ (reference sequence). The CDR3 is 14 amino acids. As DNA, the CDR3 is TGTGCCAGCAGCGATCTCCGGGGGGGAACTGAAGCTTTCTTT. It encodes CASSDLRGGTEAFF. The variable domain in full, completed from reference TRBV13 and TRBJ1-1, reads AAGVIQSPRHLIKEKRETATLKCYPIPRHDTVYWYQQGPGQDPQFLISFYEKMQSDKGSIPDRFSAQQFSDYHSELNMSSLELGDSALYFCASSDLRGGTEAFFGQGTRLTVV.

This clonotype is a singleton in its sample. V usage is TRBV5-6 and J usage is TRBJ2-5; TRBD2 is a possible D gene (5 bases). V lost 4 bases and J lost 9, with 10 bases in between. This CDR3 is 11 amino acids long. From germline, CDR1 is SGHDT and CDR2 YYEEEE. The CDR3 spells CASSRGPAQYF. The CDR3 DNA is TGTGCCAGCAGCCGAGGGCCGGCCCAGTACTTC.

This clonotype was seen only once. This chain uses TRBV11-2 with TRBJ2-3; tentatively, D is TRBD2 (6 bases). With 4 bases removed from V and 2 bases from J, the gap between germline ends came to 19 bases. Per germline, CDR1 SGHAT and CDR2 FQNNGV. The CDR3 loop spans 17 amino acids. CDR3 region: CASSSIIRRDSTDTQYF. As DNA, the CDR3 is TGTGCCAGCAGCTCAATAATCAGACGGGACTCCACAGATACGCAGTATTTT.

The gene calls are TRBV29-1 and TRBJ1-2; unclear D gene. The CDR3 totals 14 residues. Germline lookup yields CDR1 SQVTM and CDR2 ANQGSEA. V was shortened by 3 bases and J by 2 bases, with 13 bases between the two germline ends. The CDR3 bases are TGCAGCGTTGATGTTGGCAGATTCAACTATGGCTACACCTTC. Residues: CSVDVGRFNYGYTF.

The rearrangement uses TRBV19 and TRBJ1-2; D is ambiguous. Trimming shortened V by 5 bases and J by 1 base, and 17 bases separated the two germline ends. The CDR3 extends over 16 amino acids. CDR1 LNHDA and CDR2 SQIVND come from the germline V gene (reference sequence). The CDR3 is CASSQVYGGVNYGYTF. The CDR3 DNA is TGTGCCAGTAGTCAGGTCTATGGCGGCGTTAACTATGGCTACACCTTC. Combining the CDR3 with reference TRBV19 and TRBJ1-2 gives the whole variable domain DGGITQSPKYLFRKEGQNVTLSCEQNLNHDAMYWYRQDPGQGLRLIYYSQIVNDFQKGDIAEGYSVSREKKESFPLTVTSAQKNPTAFYLCASSQVYGGVNYGYTFGSGTRLTVV.

The genes are TRBV7-9 and TRBJ2-1, with D perhaps TRBD2 (5 bases). Trimming cost V 3 bases and J 5 bases, with 11 bases left between them. Germline loops: CDR1 SEHNR, CDR2 FQNEAQ (reference sequence). This CDR3 has 14 residues. As DNA, the CDR3 is TGTGCCAGCAGCTTCCCCGGGGTCCACAATGAGCAGTTCTTC. Translating it yields CASSFPGVHNEQFF.

CDR3 protein: CASSSRTEKTYEQYF. CDR3 coding DNA: TGTGCCAGCAGCTCACGGACGGAGAAGACCTACGAGCAGTACTTC. The chain is built from TRBV7-9 and TRBJ2-7; unclear D gene. In germline, CDR1 is SEHNR, CDR2 FQNEAQ (reference sequence). Trimming removed 4 bases from V and 2 bases from J, with 15 bases in between. This CDR3 is built from 15 residues.

The CDR3 here is CASSPDRANTEAFF. CDR3 nucleotides: TGCGCCAGCAGCCCGGACAGGGCGAACACTGAAGCTTTCTTT. The chain uses TRBV5-1 and TRBJ1-1, with 8 bases identical to TRBD1. After removal of 4 bases from V and 1 base from J, the junction contained 3 bases not matched to a gene. Germline V gene lookup returns CDR1 SGHRS and CDR2 YFSETQ. The CDR3 extends over 14 amino acids.

This rearrangement joins TRBV2 to TRBJ1-1; 9 nucleotides match TRBD1. From germline, CDR1 is SNHLY and CDR2 FYNNEI. The length of the CDR3 is 13 residues. Trimming at V came to 6 bases and at J to 5 bases, leaving 4 bases not matched to a gene. The CDR3 DNA follows: TGTGCCAGCAGGGACAGGGGAAGTACTGAAGCTTTCTTT. Translation gives CASRDRGSTEAFF.

The chain employs TRBV19 and TRBJ1-2; D is unresolved. This CDR3 has 13 residues. Germline CDR1 reads LNHDA; CDR2 reads SQIVND (reference sequence). The V gene lost 3 bases and the J gene lost 1 base, with 6 bases spanning the gap. The CDR3: CASSITDNYGYTF. For the CDR3, the DNA is TGTGCCAGTAGTATCACAGATAACTATGGCTACACCTTC.

This chain connects TRBV27 to TRBJ1-5; weak D call: TRBD1 (5 bases). The CDR3 has 14 amino acids. V was pared by 5 bases and J by 6 bases, with 14 bases between. Germline V gives CDR1 MNHEY, CDR2 SMNVEV (reference sequence). The chain's CDR3 is CASSRKGLGQPQHF. CDR3 nucleotides: TGTGCCAGCAGTAGGAAGGGGTTAGGTCAGCCCCAGCATTTT.

The rearrangement links TRBV2 to TRBJ2-3, with TRBD2 matching 9 bases. The germline V gene encodes CDR1 SNHLY and CDR2 FYNNEI. This CDR3 has 15 amino acids. Germline trimming cut 3 bases from V and 5 bases from J; bases unmatched to any gene: 6. The CDR3, as DNA: TGTGCCAGCAGTGACATGCGGGGGGGCGTAGATACGCAGTATTTT. Its translation is CASSDMRGGVDTQYF. Variable domain in full (rest from reference TRBV2 and TRBJ2-3): EPEVTQTPSHQVTQMGQEVILRCVPISNHLYFYWYRQILGQKVEFLVSFYNNEISEKSEIFDDQFSVERPDGSNFTLKIRSTKLEDSAMYFCASSDMRGGVDTQYFGPGTRLTVL.

Notes on this clonotype: Mismatch with germline at one junction end may stem from a read error. The V call is TRBV12-3 or TRBV12-4, the J call TRBJ1-2; 8 positions agree with TRBD1. This CDR3 has 12 residues. The CDR3 sequence: CASTDRGGGYTF. CDR3 bases: TGTGCTAGCACTGACAGGGGAGGTGGCTACACCTTC.

This clonotype appeared once. The CDR3 coding sequence is TGTGCCAGCAGCACTTACGACGGGATCTCCTACGAGCAGTACTTC. Its translation is CASSTYDGISYEQYF. The chain is built from TRBV7-6 and TRBJ2-7; TRBD2 might be the D (5 bases). The CDR3 loop spans 15 amino acids. CDR1 SGHVS and CDR2 FNYEAQ come from the germline V gene. Between the trimmed V and J ends, which lost 5 bases and 0 bases, there was a span of 14 bases.

J is TRBJ2-7 and V is TRBV25-1; D possibly corresponds to TRBD2 (6 bases). The CDR3 sequence is 16 residues long. Trimming pared 1 base from V and 5 bases from J, leaving 18 bases between. The germline V gene encodes CDR1 MGHDK and CDR2 SYGVNS. The CDR3 DNA reads as TGTGCCAGCAGTGAATCACCCGGGACTGGTCGACACGAGCAGTACTTC. It encodes CASSESPGTGRHEQYF.

This clonotype was seen only once. The rearrangement links TRBV29-1 to TRBJ2-7, with TRBD1 identical over 9 bases. J was trimmed by 0 bases and V by 4 bases; bases with no gene match: 16. CDR3 size: 18 residues. The germline CDR1 and CDR2 sequences are SQVTM and ANQGSEA. CDR3 DNA sequence: TGCAGCGTTGGGACCGCCCCGGGACAGGGTCTTAGCTCCTACGAGCAGTACTTC. It encodes CSVGTAPGQGLSSYEQYF.

This clonotype was picked up one time. The CDR3 spells CASSQAASWVNSPLHF. The DNA for the CDR3 is TGCGCCAGCAGCCAAGCCGCCTCCTGGGTTAATTCACCCCTCCACTTT. V is TRBV4-1 and J is TRBJ1-6; D is ambiguous. CDR1 is MGHRA, CDR2 YSYEKL, per germline. Between the trimmed V and J ends, which lost 1 base and 6 bases, there was a span of 13 bases. CDR3 length equals 16 residues.

The V gene is TRBV7-9, the J gene TRBJ2-1; D unclear. V shed 5 bases and J shed 8 bases, with 13 bases lying between them. The CDR3 sequence is 13 residues long. Germline V gene data show CDR1 as SEHNR and CDR2 as FQNEAQ (reference sequence). This CDR3 is CASSPPQSDEQFF. Here the CDR3 DNA reads TGTGCCAGCAGCCCCCCGCAGAGCGATGAGCAGTTCTTC.

The V gene is TRBV29-1, the J gene TRBJ2-7, with 11 bases matching TRBD1. In germline, CDR1 is SQVTM, CDR2 ANQGSEA. V lost 1 base and J lost 3; bases outside the gene matches: 2. This CDR3 contains 14 residues. DNA for the CDR3: TGCAGCGTTGAAGTGGGGACAGGGGGCTACGAGCAGTACTTC. It yields the protein CSVEVGTGGYEQYF.

The chain carries TRBV13 and TRBJ2-3, with D tentatively TRBD1 (6 bases). Germline CDR1 PRHDT, CDR2 FYEKMQ (reference sequence). V was trimmed by 5 bases and J by 9 bases, leaving 15 bases between them. There are 13 residues in the CDR3. The DNA of the CDR3 is TGTGCCAGCAGCAATGACAGGCTTGGGACGCAGTATTTT. Translating gives CASSNDRLGTQYF.

V and J are TRBV27 and TRBJ1-6; 10 bases are shared with TRBD1. The CDR3 extends over 17 amino acids. Germline V gene lookup returns CDR1 MNHEY and CDR2 SMNVEV (reference sequence). The V segment lost 5 bases and the J segment 9 bases; nucleotides outside the gene matches: 13. CDR3 region: CASSPLGLTGGPSPLHF. The CDR3 DNA sequence: TGTGCCAGCAGTCCCCTAGGGTTGACAGGGGGCCCTTCACCCCTCCACTTT.

This clonotype was recorded only once. The V gene is TRBV24-1, the J gene TRBJ1-1; D ambiguous. The germline gives CDR1 KGHDR, CDR2 SFDVKD. V gave up 3 bases and J gave up 1 base, with 8 bases separating them. CDR3 size: 14 residues. The CDR3, as DNA: TGTGCCACCAGTGATGGGAGTTCGAACACTGAAGCTTTCTTT. Encoded protein: CATSDGSSNTEAFF.

V is TRBV29-1 and J is TRBJ2-7; D may be TRBD1 or TRBD2 (6 bases each). CDR3 length equals 13 residues. Trimming stripped 7 bases from V and 0 bases from J, with 13 bases between. The V gene's germline CDR1 is SQVTM and CDR2 ANQGSEA. The CDR3 region is CSALGGYSYEQYF. DNA for the CDR3: TGCAGCGCCCTGGGGGGCTACTCCTACGAGCAGTACTTC.

V gene TRBV15 combines with J gene TRBJ1-1; 7 bases match TRBD1. The CDR3 loop spans 15 amino acids. The germline V gene has CDR1 LNHNV and CDR2 YYDKDF (reference sequence). V gave up 3 bases and J gave up 5 bases; unmatched junction bases: 9. CDR3 sequence (DNA): TGTGCCACCAGCAGCCAGGGGGACGGTAGGACTGAAGCTTTCTTT. This translates into CATSSQGDGRTEAFF.

The chain links TRBV15 to TRBJ2-1, with D perhaps being TRBD1 or TRBD2 (5 bases each). V lost 1 base and J 4 bases, leaving 20 bases between the germline ends. The CDR3 has 18 amino acids. Germline V gene sequence: CDR1 LNHNV, CDR2 YYDKDF (reference sequence). DNA for the CDR3: TGTGCCACCAGCAGAGCCGATACTGTGGGGGTACAATACAATGAGCAGTTCTTC. Encoded protein: CATSRADTVGVQYNEQFF.

V usage is TRBV7-9 and J usage is TRBJ2-2; D call uncertain. Looked up from germline, CDR1 is SEHNR and CDR2 is FQNEAQ (reference sequence). The ends were cut back, 3 bases at V and 4 bases at J, with 9 bases in the middle. There are 14 residues in the CDR3. DNA of the CDR3: TGTGCCAGCAGCTTGATGCTTACCACCGGGGAGCTGTTTTTT. Protein product: CASSLMLTTGELFF.

The chain joins TRBV20-1 to TRBJ2-5; D is unresolved. This CDR3 has 13 amino acids. Per germline, CDR1 DFQATT and CDR2 SNEGSKA (reference sequence). The V end lost 6 bases, the J end lost 2 bases, and 13 bases lay between the germline ends. The CDR3 is CSANGQVQETQYF. DNA for the CDR3: TGCAGTGCCAACGGGCAGGTACAAGAGACCCAGTACTTC.

The V and J genes are TRBV29-1 and TRBJ2-1; TRBD2 agrees at 7 bases. J lost 2 bases, V lost 0 bases, and 4 bases had no gene match. The CDR3 spans 15 residues. Germline V lookup: CDR1 SQVTM, CDR2 ANQGSEA. The CDR3, as DNA: TGCAGCGTTGAAGATCACGGGGGGACCTACAATGAGCAGTTCTTC. Its protein is CSVEDHGGTYNEQFF.